The 19 T cell receptor beta chains in this list originate from one sample, sequenced in a study of Graves' ophthalmopathy and Graves' hyperthyroidism. The sequenced template was RNA, covering the TCR beta CDR3 region. First-round RT-PCR with HTBI primers preceded a second-round multiplex PCR. TCRdb redid the calling of the multiplex PCR reads with MiXCR, one entry per CDR3 protein. The sample records over 500,000 distinct CDR3 sequences, approximately 22% being singletons. Material for sequencing was peripheral blood. These receptors originate from a young woman with stable Graves' hyperthyroidism. Some clones in this sample may be carry-over from other donors' samples.

This clonotype was seen ten or more times. The chain recombines TRBV12-3 or TRBV12-4 with TRBJ2-5, with D unresolved. V lost 6 bases and J lost 4, with 6 bases in between. This CDR3 is 11 amino acids long. The CDR3: CASSHGETQYF. In DNA form, the CDR3 reads TGTGCCAGCAGCCATGGAGAGACCCAGTACTTC.

This clonotype was seen at least ten times. The chain combines TRBV6-1 with TRBJ1-6; D not certain. Deletions cut 5 bases from V and 9 bases from J, with 17 bases between. CDR3 length: 15 residues. Germline V gene lookup returns CDR1 MNHNS and CDR2 SASEGT. The CDR3 nucleotides are TGTGCCAGCAGTAGAACCGGGCCTGGGGTTTCACCCCTCCACTTT. This codes for CASSRTGPGVSPLHF.

Many counts were recorded for this clonotype. This chain joins TRBV6-1 and TRBJ2-7, with TRBD2 matching over 9 bases. The V segment lost 0 bases and the J segment 4 bases; nucleotides outside the gene matches: 4. The CDR3 is made up of 15 amino acids. Germline loops: CDR1 MNHNS, CDR2 SASEGT. CDR3 in amino acids: CASSEAPSGAYEQYF. CDR3 bases: TGTGCCAGCAGTGAAGCCCCTAGCGGGGCATACGAGCAGTACTTC.

As to this clonotype: An end of the junction does not agree with germline; a read error may underlie this. This sequence joins TRBV11-2 and TRBJ1-6, with unresolved D. The length of the CDR3 is 15 residues. Germline V gene sequence: CDR1 SGHAT, CDR2 FQNNGV. The DNA of the CDR3 is TGTGCCTGCAGCTTAGATGGGTCAGGAGATTCATCCCTCCACTTT. Translated, it gives CACSLDGSGDSSLHF. Drawing the rest from reference TRBV11-2 and TRBJ1-6, the complete variable domain is EAGVAQSPRYKIIEKRQSVAFWCNPISGHATLYWYQQILGQGPKLLIQFQNNGVVDDSQLPKDRFSAERLKGVDSTLKIQPAKLEDSAVYLCACSLDGSGDSSLHFGNGTRLTVT.

This clonotype was seen many times. The chain joins TRBV5-1 to TRBJ2-2; TRBD1 matches at 7 bases. The CDR3 consists of 15 residues. The germline V gene encodes CDR1 SGHRS and CDR2 YFSETQ. V gave up 4 bases and J gave up 4 bases; unmatched junction bases: 7. CDR3 region: CASSPGQSTTGELFF. In DNA, the CDR3 is TGCGCCAGCAGCCCGGGACAGAGTACCACCGGGGAGCTGTTTTTT.

This clonotype was seen a handful of times. The chain has TRBV14 and TRBJ1-1; D is possibly TRBD1 (5 bases). V lost 5 bases and J lost 7, with 11 bases in between. From germline, CDR1 is SGHDN and CDR2 FVKESK. This CDR3 region has 12 residues. CDR3 sequence (DNA): TGTGCCAGCAGCTGGGGACCGCATGAAGCTTTCTTT. As protein: CASSWGPHEAFF.

This clonotype was counted a few times. A single base separates this from a much larger clone, so it may be a read error. V usage is TRBV9 and J usage is TRBJ2-7; D remains unclear. Germline loops: CDR1 SGDLS, CDR2 YYNGEE. The CDR3 spans 11 residues. CDR3 sequence (DNA): TGTGCCAGCAGCGCCTGTTCGATGTCCTGCTTC. Translation: CASSACSMSCF.

This clonotype has at least ten counts. The J gene is TRBJ2-7, the V gene TRBV7-3, with 15 bases that match TRBD2. The CDR3 sequence is 15 residues long. The germline V gene has CDR1 SGHTA and CDR2 FQGTGA. Trimming at V came to 5 bases and at J to 2 bases, leaving 1 base not matched to a gene. For the CDR3, the DNA is TGTGCCAGCAGCCGGACTAGCGGGGGGGCCTACGAGCAGTACTTC. It encodes CASSRTSGGAYEQYF.

The rearrangement uses TRBV7-9 and TRBJ1-2; D may be TRBD1 (6 bases). This CDR3 is built from 15 residues. Germline values: CDR1 SEHNR, CDR2 FQNEAQ (reference sequence). V dropped 2 bases and J dropped 0 bases, with 10 bases sitting between them. CDR3 in amino acids: CASSLREGANYGYTF. DNA for the CDR3: TGTGCCAGCAGCTTACGTGAGGGGGCTAACTATGGCTACACCTTC. The whole variable domain, remainder taken from reference TRBV7-9 and TRBJ1-2, is DTGVSQNPRHKITKRGQNVTFRCDPISEHNRLYWYRQTLGQGPEFLTYFQNEAQLEKSRLLSDRFSAERPKGSFSTLEIQRTEQGDSAMYLCASSLREGANYGYTFGSGTRLTVV.

Ten or more counts support this clonotype. One junction end does not reproduce the germline sequence, and a read error may be involved. The chain joins TRBV7-2 to TRBJ1-1; D gene uncertain. This CDR3 comprises 13 residues. Per germline, CDR1 SGHTA and CDR2 FQGNSA. The CDR3 nucleotides read TGTGCCAGCACCTTAGGAACTCCCACTGAAGCTTTCTTT. Encoded protein: CASTLGTPTEAFF. Full variable domain (rest looked up from reference TRBV7-2 and TRBJ1-1): GAGVSQSPSNKVTEKGKDVELRCDPISGHTALYWYRQSLGQGLEFLIYFQGNSAPDKSGLPSDRFSAERTGGSVSTLTIQRTQQEDSAVYLCASTLGTPTEAFFGQGTRLTVV.

This clonotype has ten or more counts. The rearrangement uses TRBV12-3 or TRBV12-4 and TRBJ2-7, with 7 positions matching TRBD1. With V trimmed by 6 bases and J by 6 bases, 8 bases remained unmatched. CDR3 length: 13 amino acids. The CDR3 sequence is CASSPGTATEQYF. The CDR3 nucleotides are TGTGCCAGCAGCCCCGGGACAGCTACCGAGCAGTACTTC.

This clonotype was recorded at least ten times. J is TRBJ2-6 and V is TRBV11-2; 8 nucleotides agree with TRBD1. V dropped 4 bases and J dropped 0; count of bases not matched to a gene: 11. The CDR3 sequence is 19 residues long. The germline gives CDR1 SGHAT, CDR2 FQNNGV. DNA for the CDR3: TGTGCCAGCAGCTGGAACAGGGGGAATTGGGTCTCTGGGGCCAACGTCCTGACTTTC. Protein sequence: CASSWNRGNWVSGANVLTF.

The V call is TRBV28, the J call TRBJ2-5; 7 positions agree with TRBD2. The J segment lost 5 bases and the V segment lost 6 bases, leaving 6 bases of the junction unmatched. Germline-derived CDR1 and CDR2 are MDHEN and SYDVKM. This CDR3 contains 13 residues. Here the CDR3 reads CASRGSGVETQYF. CDR3 DNA sequence: TGTGCCAGCAGAGGAAGCGGGGTGGAGACCCAGTACTTC.

The chain is built from TRBV11-2 and TRBJ2-2; D uncertain. Germline V lookup: CDR1 SGHAT, CDR2 FQNNGV. The V gene lost 1 base and the J gene lost 6 bases, with 15 bases spanning the gap. The CDR3 extends over 16 amino acids. Here the CDR3 DNA reads TGTGCCAGCAGCTTAGGGGTTGTTAGGTTCTCCGGGGAGCTGTTTTTT. Translating it yields CASSLGVVRFSGELFF.

This clonotype showed up many times. This chain links TRBV5-1 with TRBJ2-4; a weak D match, TRBD2 (6 bases). Germline lookup yields CDR1 SGHRS and CDR2 YFSETQ. The ends were cut back, 4 bases at V and 1 base at J, with 12 bases in the middle. The CDR3 totals 15 residues. CDR3 DNA sequence: TGCGCCAGCAGCGCAACGCGGGGTGCCAAAAACATTCAGTACTTC. Its protein is CASSATRGAKNIQYF.

The J gene is TRBJ2-7, the V gene TRBV20-1; TRBD2 agrees at 9 bases. This CDR3 region has 15 residues. Germline CDR1 and CDR2: DFQATT and SNEGSKA (reference sequence). With V trimmed by 0 bases and J by 2 bases, 5 bases remained unmatched. For the CDR3, the DNA is TGCAGTGCTAGAGATGGCGGGGGGGGCACCTACGAGCAGTACTTC. It specifies CSARDGGGGTYEQYF.

There are many counts of this clonotype. The chain is built from TRBV12-3 or TRBV12-4 and TRBJ2-7; D possibly corresponds to TRBD1 (6 bases). Deletions cut 5 bases from V and 3 bases from J, with 14 bases between. The CDR3 has 14 residues. CDR3 region: CASSPRDNFYEQYF. In nucleotides, the CDR3 is TGTGCCAGCAGTCCTAGGGACAATTTCTACGAGCAGTACTTC.

This clonotype was seen repeatedly, ten times or more. The chain links TRBV29-1 to TRBJ1-1; tentative D call: TRBD1 (5 bases). The V end was cut by 4 bases, the J end by 0 bases, with 9 bases between. Germline CDR1 SQVTM, CDR2 ANQGSEA. This CDR3 has 13 residues. The CDR3 sequence is CSVVPTVNTEAFF. CDR3 sequence (DNA): TGCAGCGTTGTCCCGACAGTGAACACTGAAGCTTTCTTT.

This clonotype has more than one count but fewer than ten. The rearrangement uses TRBV28 and TRBJ1-5; D possibly corresponds to TRBD1 (6 bases). V lost 3 bases, J lost 5 bases, and 11 bases lay in between. The CDR3 is 14 amino acids. The germline V gene encodes CDR1 MDHEN and CDR2 SYDVKM. CDR3 in amino acids: CASSFWRGDQPQHF. The CDR3 coding sequence is TGTGCCAGCAGTTTTTGGAGGGGGGATCAGCCCCAGCATTTT.